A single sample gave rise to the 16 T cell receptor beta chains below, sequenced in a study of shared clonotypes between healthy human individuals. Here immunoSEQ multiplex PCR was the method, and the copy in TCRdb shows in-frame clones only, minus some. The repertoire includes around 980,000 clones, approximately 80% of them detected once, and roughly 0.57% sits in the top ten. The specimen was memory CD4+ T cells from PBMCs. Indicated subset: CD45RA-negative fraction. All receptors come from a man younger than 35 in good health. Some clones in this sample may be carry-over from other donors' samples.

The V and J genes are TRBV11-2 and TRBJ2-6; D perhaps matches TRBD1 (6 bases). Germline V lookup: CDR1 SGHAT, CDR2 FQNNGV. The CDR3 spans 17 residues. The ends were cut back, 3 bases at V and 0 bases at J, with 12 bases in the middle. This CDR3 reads CASSFTGTLSGANVLTF. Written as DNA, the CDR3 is TGTGCCAGCAGCTTTACAGGGACCCTCTCTGGGGCCAACGTCCTGACTTTC.

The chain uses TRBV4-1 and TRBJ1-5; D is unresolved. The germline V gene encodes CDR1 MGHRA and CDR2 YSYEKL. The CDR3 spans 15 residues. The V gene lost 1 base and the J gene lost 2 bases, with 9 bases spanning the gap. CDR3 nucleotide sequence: TGCGCCAGCAGCCAAGGTCCTTTTGGCAATCAGCCCCAGCATTTT. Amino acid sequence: CASSQGPFGNQPQHF.

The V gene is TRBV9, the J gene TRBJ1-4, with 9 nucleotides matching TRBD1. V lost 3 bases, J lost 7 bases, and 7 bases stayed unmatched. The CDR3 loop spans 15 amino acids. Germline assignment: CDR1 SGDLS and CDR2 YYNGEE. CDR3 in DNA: TGTGCCAGCAGCGCAACGGGACAGGGAAGTGAAAAACTGTTTTTT. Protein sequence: CASSATGQGSEKLFF.

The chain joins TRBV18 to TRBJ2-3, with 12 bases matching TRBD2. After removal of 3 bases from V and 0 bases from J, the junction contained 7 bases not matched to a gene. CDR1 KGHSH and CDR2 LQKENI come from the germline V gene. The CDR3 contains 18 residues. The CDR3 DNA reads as TGTGCCAGCTCACCGGGACTAGCGGGTGTCGCTAGCACAGATACGCAGTATTTT. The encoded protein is CASSPGLAGVASTDTQYF. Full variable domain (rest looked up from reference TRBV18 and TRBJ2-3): NAGVMQNPRHLVRRRGQEARLRCSPMKGHSHVYWYRQLPEEGLKFMVYLQKENIIDESGMPKERFSAEFPKEGPSILRIQQVVRGDSAAYFCASSPGLAGVASTDTQYFGPGTRLTVL.

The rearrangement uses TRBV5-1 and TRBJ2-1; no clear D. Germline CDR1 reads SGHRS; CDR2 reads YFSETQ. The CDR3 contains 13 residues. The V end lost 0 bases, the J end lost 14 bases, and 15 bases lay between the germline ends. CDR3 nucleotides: TGCGCCAGCAGCTTGGATGTAACTCACAAGGAGTTCTTC. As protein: CASSLDVTHKEFF.

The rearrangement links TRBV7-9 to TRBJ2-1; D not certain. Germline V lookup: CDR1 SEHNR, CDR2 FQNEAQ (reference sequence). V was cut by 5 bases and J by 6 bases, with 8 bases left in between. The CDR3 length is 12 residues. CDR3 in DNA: TGTGCCAGCAGCGATTTAACCAATGAGCAGTTCTTC. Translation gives CASSDLTNEQFF.

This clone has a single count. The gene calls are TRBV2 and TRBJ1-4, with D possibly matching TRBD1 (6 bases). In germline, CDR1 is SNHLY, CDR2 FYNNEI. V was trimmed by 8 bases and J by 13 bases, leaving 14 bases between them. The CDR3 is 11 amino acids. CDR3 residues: CASQGQKSLFF. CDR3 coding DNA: TGTGCCAGCCAGGGGCAGAAGTCACTGTTTTTT.

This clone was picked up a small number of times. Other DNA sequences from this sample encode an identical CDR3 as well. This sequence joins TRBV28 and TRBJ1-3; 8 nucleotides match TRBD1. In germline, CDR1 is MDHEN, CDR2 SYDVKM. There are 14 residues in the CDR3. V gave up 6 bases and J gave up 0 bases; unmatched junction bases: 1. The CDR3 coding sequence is TGTGCCAGCAGCACAGGGGGCTCTGGAAACACCATATATTTT. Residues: CASSTGGSGNTIYF.

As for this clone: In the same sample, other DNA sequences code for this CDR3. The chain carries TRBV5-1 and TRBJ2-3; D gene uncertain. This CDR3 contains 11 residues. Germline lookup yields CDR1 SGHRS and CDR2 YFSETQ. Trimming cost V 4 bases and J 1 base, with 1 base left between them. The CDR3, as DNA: TGCGCCAGCAGCCGCACAGATACGCAGTATTTT. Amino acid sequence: CASSRTDTQYF. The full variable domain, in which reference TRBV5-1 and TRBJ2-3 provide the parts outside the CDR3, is KAGVTQTPRYLIKTRGQQVTLSCSPISGHRSVSWYQQTPGQGLQFLFEYFSETQRNKGNFPGRFSGRQFSNSRSEMNVSTLELGDSALYLCASSRTDTQYFGPGTRLTVL.

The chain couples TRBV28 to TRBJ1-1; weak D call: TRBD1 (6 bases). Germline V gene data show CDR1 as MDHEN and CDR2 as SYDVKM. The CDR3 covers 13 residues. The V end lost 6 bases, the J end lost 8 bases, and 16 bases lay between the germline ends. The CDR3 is CASSLTGGREAFF. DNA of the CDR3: TGTGCCAGCAGCTTAACGGGGGGCAGGGAAGCTTTCTTT.

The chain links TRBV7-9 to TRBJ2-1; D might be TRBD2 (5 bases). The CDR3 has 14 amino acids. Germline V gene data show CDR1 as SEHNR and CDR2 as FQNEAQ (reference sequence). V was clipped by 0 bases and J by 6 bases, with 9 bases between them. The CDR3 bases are TGTGCCAGCAGCTTAGCGGGAGCGAGCAATGAGCAGTTCTTC. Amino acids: CASSLAGASNEQFF.

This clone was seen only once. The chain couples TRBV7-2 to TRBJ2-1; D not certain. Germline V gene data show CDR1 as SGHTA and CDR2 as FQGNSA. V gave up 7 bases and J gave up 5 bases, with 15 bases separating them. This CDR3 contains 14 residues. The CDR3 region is CASMLGPPDNEQFF. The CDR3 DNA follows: TGTGCCAGCATGTTGGGCCCTCCGGACAATGAGCAGTTCTTC.

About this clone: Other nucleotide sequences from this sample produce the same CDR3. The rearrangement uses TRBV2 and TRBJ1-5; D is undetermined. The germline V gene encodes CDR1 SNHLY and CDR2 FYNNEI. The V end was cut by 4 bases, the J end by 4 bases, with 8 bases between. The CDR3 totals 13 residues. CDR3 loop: CASSGQPNQPQHF. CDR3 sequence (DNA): TGTGCCAGCAGTGGGCAGCCTAATCAGCCCCAGCATTTT. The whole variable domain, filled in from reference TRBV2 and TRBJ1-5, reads EPEVTQTPSHQVTQMGQEVILRCVPISNHLYFYWYRQILGQKVEFLVSFYNNEISEKSEIFDDQFSVERPDGSNFTLKIRSTKLEDSAMYFCASSGQPNQPQHFGDGTRLSIL.

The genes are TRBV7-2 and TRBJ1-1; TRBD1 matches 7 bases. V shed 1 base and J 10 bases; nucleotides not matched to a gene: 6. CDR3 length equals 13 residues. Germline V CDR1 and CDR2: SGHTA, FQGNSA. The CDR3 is CASSLDVRGGAFF. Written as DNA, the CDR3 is TGTGCCAGCAGCTTAGATGTCAGGGGGGGAGCTTTCTTT.

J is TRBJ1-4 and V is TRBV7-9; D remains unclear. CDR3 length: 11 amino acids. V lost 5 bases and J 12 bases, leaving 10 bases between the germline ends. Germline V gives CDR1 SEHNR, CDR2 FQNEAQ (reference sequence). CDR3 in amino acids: CASSPIVELFF. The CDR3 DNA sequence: TGTGCCAGCAGCCCCATCGTCGAACTGTTTTTT.

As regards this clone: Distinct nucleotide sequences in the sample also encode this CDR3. As DNA, the CDR3 is TGTGCCAGCAGTTCAGGGACTAGCGGATCCTACGAGCAGTACTTC. Encoded protein: CASSSGTSGSYEQYF. The chain uses TRBV28 and TRBJ2-7; 11 positions match TRBD2. Unmatched junction bases numbered 3, after V lost 4 bases and J lost 1 base. In germline, CDR1 is MDHEN, CDR2 SYDVKM. The CDR3 spans 15 residues.